This T cell receptor (beta chain) appears in the sequencing data of a study of technical replicates of blood from four donors. The V end was cut by 3 bases, the J end by 1 base, with 7 bases between. The CDR3 is 13 amino acids. Looked up from germline, CDR1 is MNHEY and CDR2 is SMNVEV (reference sequence). TCRdb keeps only in-frame clones here, not all; method: immunoSEQ multiplex PCR. The table shows 79,000 or so clones, with around nine tenths occurring only once. This clone was detected once. The receptor was derived from a human donor in good health. The chain links TRBV27 to TRBJ2-7; D remains ambiguous. Material for sequencing was T cells isolated from PBMCs. This CDR3 reads CASSLAPSYEQYF. The CDR3 DNA reads as TGTGCCAGCAGTTTGGCACCTTCCTACGAGCAGTACTTC.